This TCR beta chain is from a study of blood T cells in healthy people across ages. The use of a sample-barcoded 5' primer and a J-beta primer mix characterized a second PCR of about 7 to 12 cycles. Every cDNA was tagged by a template-switch adaptor with 12 random nucleotides. MiXCR, applied by TCRdb to the 5' RACE reads, yields one record per CDR3 protein. Found here are around 1,000,000 distinct CDR3 sequences, roughly 24% of them singletons; the top ten hold about 0.69%. There are a few counts of this clonotype. Isolated PBMCs totaled at least 7 million in each sample. Extraction of total RNA produced a minimum of 5.5 micrograms from each sample. The CDR3 totals 16 residues. Looked up from germline, CDR1 is KGHDR and CDR2 is SFDVKD. Trimming took 4 bases from V and 6 from J, leaving 17 bases between them. This sample also appeared in a second study, on T cells of mothers and their children. That publication notes: Each 15 ul cDNA reaction used 1.5 ug RNA; all RNA was used.

Specimen: blood. This sequence originates from a girl aged 2 to 10 in good health. V and J are TRBV24-1 and TRBJ2-2, with D tentatively TRBD1 or TRBD2 (5 bases each). CDR3 amino acids: CATSDPTGGSPGELFF. The CDR3 DNA reads as TGTGCCACCAGTGACCCCACAGGAGGATCACCCGGGGAGCTGTTTTTT.